This T cell receptor beta chain was found in a study of T-cell reconstitution after alpha-beta-depleted transplantation in children. This clonotype was observed a handful of times. The TCRbeta library incorporated unique molecular identifiers. TCRdb re-derived calls from the PCR reads in MiXCR, one entry per CDR3 protein. The sample lists approximately 420,000 distinct CDR3 sequences, approximately 10% seen once, with 4.5% to 6% in the top ten. This specimen consisted of PBMCs from the stem cell graft donor, obtained from the stem cell graft. This clonotype was sampled from a human donor who donated a stem cell graft to a child with acute myeloid leukemia.

The CDR3 nucleotides read TGTGCCAGCAGCGTAGAGGGGGTCTATGGCTACACCTTC. It yields the protein CASSVEGVYGYTF. The J gene is TRBJ1-2, the V gene TRBV9; possible D gene TRBD1, 6 bases. V was trimmed by 0 bases and J by 4 bases, leaving 7 bases between them. The CDR3 runs to 13 residues. Germline assignment: CDR1 SGDLS and CDR2 YYNGEE.